This TCR beta chain originates from a study of T cell repertoires in cytomegalovirus infection (dated by TCRdb to about 2019). Notes on the research overall: Because public TCR beta signatures pointed to carriage of CMV infection together with the matching HLA type, the HLA type of each donor mattered for the analysis. Overall results and qualifications from the work: In the ex vivo response, HLA-C-restricted CMV-specific TCR beta clonotypes were dominant, and in two of eight donors the single most frequent clonotype came from this HLA-C-restricted group. In both this cohort and an independent approximately 350-donor cohort, the cumulative frequency of public TCR beta family members distinguished carriers of CMV infection plus the relevant HLA type.

Reading the germline V gene gives CDR1 SNHLY and CDR2 FYNNEI. Trimming removed 3 bases from V and 10 bases from J; the gene matches leave 13 bases unexplained. The CDR3, from cysteine to phenylalanine, totals 15 residues. The retained sequence is limited to the CDR3, 45 bases, with the frame set at the first base. This clonotype has a count of ten or more. What this receptor recognizes is not known. One base away there is no much larger clone; base qualities are not given. TCRdb lists the instrument as Illumina HiSeq 1500. Using fastp at Q25 and MiXCR, TCRdb reprocessed the public reads and kept productive beta chains. Merged by CDR3 protein, the rows form single entries marked with the most common genes and DNA. The sample table records about 740,000 distinct CDR3 sequences; 35% to 40% of these occur just once. The ten largest clones take up about 2.8% of the sample.

The rearrangement combines TRBV2 with TRBJ1-2; 8 bases in the middle match TRBD1. Sequenced sample: PBMCs. This receptor was taken from a human donor in good health (CMV status not recorded). Some clones in this sample may be carry-over from other donors' samples. The DNA sequence reads TGTGCCAGCAGTGATTTCTTCGGGACAGGTCACTACTACACCTTC. This gives the protein CASSDFFGTGHYYTF.